The 3 T cell receptor beta chains presented below share a single source sample, sequenced in a study of shared clonotypes between healthy human individuals. The repertoire was sequenced with immunoSEQ multiplex PCR; TCRdb's copy has only in-frame clones and lacks some. Altogether fewer than 650,000 clones are present, about 79% being singletons, with the ten largest covering approximately 13%. The sample comprised PBMCs. Receptors were obtained from a middle-aged woman in good health. Some clones in this sample may be carry-over from other donors' samples.

This clone was detected only a few times. V usage is TRBV12-2 and J usage is TRBJ2-2; TRBD1, the D gene given by the table, was not confirmed from the DNA. TRBV12-2 is listed as a pseudogene. This CDR3 region has 17 residues. CDR3 in DNA: TGTGCAAGTCGCCCTCAAAGGGACAGCTATCTATCCGGGGAGCTGTTTTTT. Amino acid sequence: CASRPQRDSYLSGELFF.

The CDR3 here is CASSPFDSNYEQYF. CDR3 DNA sequence: TGCGCCAGCAGTCCCTTCGACAGTAACTACGAGCAGTACTTC. This rearrangement joins TRBV4-1 to TRBJ2-5, with D possibly TRBD1 on 5 matching bases. The DNA end favors TRBJ2-7, so the J call may be wrong. The CDR3 has 14 amino acids. Germline loops: CDR1 MGHRA, CDR2 YSYEKL.

The chain recombines TRBV29-1 with TRBJ2-5; D gene uncertain. The germline V and J ends were trimmed by 4 bases and 5 bases, with 8 bases remaining between them. Germline assignment: CDR1 SQVTM and CDR2 ANQGSEA. This CDR3 spans 11 amino acids. CDR3 bases: TGCAGCGTTGTACAATTGGAGACCCAGTACTTC. Protein sequence: CSVVQLETQYF.